The TCR beta chain described here comes from a study of T cell responses to AZD1222 COVID-19 vaccine. The study's findings and limits: Donors, mostly white British, included more females; clonal diversity was possibly underestimated. The span of vaccine-associated CD4 TCRs extended across spike, with dominance at 160-218 and 743-854.

The repertoire was sequenced with immunoSEQ multiplex PCR; TCRdb's copy has only in-frame clones and lacks some. Here the sample spans around 140,000 clones, around 90% being singletons. This clone has just a few counts. Its specificity is unknown. V was cut by 7 bases and J by 7 bases, with 20 bases left in between. Per the germline V gene, CDR1 is LNHDA and CDR2 is SQIVND (reference sequence). The length of the CDR3 is 15 residues. This material consisted of peripheral blood, taken on day 0 of AZD1222 vaccination. This sequence originates from an adult in good health. V and J are TRBV19 and TRBJ1-5, with D maybe TRBD1 (5 bases). The CDR3 spells CASTSMSGGRQPQHF. The CDR3 DNA is TGTGCCAGTACCTCAATGTCTGGGGGTAGACAGCCCCAGCATTTT.